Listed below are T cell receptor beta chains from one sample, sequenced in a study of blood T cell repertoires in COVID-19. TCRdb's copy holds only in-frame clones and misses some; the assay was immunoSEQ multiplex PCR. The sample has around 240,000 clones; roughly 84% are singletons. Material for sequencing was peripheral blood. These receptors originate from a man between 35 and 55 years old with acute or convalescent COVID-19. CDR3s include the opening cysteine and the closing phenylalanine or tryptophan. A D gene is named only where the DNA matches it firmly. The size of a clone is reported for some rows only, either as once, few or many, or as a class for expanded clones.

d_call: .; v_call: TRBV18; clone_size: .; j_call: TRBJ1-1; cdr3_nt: TGTGCCAGCTCACCGGCGGGAAACACTGAAGCTTTCTTT; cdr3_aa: CASSPAGNTEAFF
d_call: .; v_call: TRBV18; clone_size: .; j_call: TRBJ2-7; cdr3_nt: TGTGCCAGCTCGCCATATACAGATTCCTACGAGCAGTACTTC; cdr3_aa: CASSPYTDSYEQYF
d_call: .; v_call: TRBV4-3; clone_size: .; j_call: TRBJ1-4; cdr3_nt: TGCGCCAGCAGCCAAGAAGGGCGGCCAGCGGGGTATGAAAAACTGTTTTTT; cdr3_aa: CASSQEGRPAGYEKLFF
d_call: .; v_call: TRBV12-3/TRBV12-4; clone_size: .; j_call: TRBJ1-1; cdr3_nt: TGTGCCAGCAGTTTACTTAACACTGAAGCTTTCTTT; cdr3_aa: CASSLLNTEAFF
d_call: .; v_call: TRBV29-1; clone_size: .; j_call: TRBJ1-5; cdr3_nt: TGCAGCGTAGGACAGAACAATCAGCCCCAGCATTTT; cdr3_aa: CSVGQNNQPQHF
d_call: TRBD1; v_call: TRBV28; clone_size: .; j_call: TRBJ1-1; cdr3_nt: TGTGCCAGCAGTTGGCCGGGACAGGGTCCCGAAGCTTTCTTT; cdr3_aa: CASSWPGQGPEAFF
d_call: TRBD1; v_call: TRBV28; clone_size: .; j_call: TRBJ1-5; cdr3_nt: TGTGCCAGCAGTTTCCCCTCGGACAGGGCTCAACATCAGCCCCAGCATTTT; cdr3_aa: CASSFPSDRAQHQPQHF
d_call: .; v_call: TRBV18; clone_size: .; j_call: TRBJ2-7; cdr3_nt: TGTGCCAGCTCACCAGGACTTTGGGACGAGCAGTACTTC; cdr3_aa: CASSPGLWDEQYF
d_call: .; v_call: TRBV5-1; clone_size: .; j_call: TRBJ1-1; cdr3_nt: TGCGCCAGCAGCTTGGAACTAAGGGGGAAAGGAAAGAACACTGAAGCTTTCTTT; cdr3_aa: CASSLELRGKGKNTEAFF
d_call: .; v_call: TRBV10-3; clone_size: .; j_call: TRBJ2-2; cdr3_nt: TGTGCCATATCCCCCGGGACAACGAACACCGGGGAGCTGTTTTTT; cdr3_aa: CAISPGTTNTGELFF
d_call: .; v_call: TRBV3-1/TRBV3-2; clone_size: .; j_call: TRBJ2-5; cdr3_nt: TGTGCCAGCAGCCCCGGGGAGACCCAGTACTTC; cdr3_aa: CASSPGETQYF
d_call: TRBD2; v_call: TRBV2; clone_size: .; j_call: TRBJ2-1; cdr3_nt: TGTGCCAGCAGCGTCACACCCGGGAGGGGTAATGAGCAGTTCTTC; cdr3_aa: CASSVTPGRGNEQFF
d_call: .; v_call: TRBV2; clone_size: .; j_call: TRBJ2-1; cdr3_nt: TGTGCCAGCAAGCAGCGGACCTACAATGAGCAGTTCTTC; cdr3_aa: CASKQRTYNEQFF
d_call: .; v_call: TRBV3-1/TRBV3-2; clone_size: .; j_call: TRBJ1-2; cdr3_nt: TGTGCCAGCAGCCAAGGCGGGGGCGGCTACACCTTC; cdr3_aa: CASSQGGGGYTF
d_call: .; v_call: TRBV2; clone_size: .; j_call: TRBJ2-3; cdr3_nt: TGTGCCAGCAGAACATCCCCTTACCCCACAGATACGCAGTATTTT; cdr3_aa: CASRTSPYPTDTQYF
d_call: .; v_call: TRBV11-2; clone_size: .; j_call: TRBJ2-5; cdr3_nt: TGTGCCAGCACCCCGGACTTGATCGGAGAGACCCAGTACTTC; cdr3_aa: CASTPDLIGETQYF
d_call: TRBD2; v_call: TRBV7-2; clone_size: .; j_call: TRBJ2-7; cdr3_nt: TGTGCCAGCAGCTTAGAGAGCGGGGGGCCCTACGAGCAGTACTTC; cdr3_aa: CASSLESGGPYEQYF
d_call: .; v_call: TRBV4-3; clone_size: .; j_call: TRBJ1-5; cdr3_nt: TGCGCCAGCAGCCCCCGAGGGGGGGATAGCAATCAGCCCCAGCATTTT; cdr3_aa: CASSPRGGDSNQPQHF
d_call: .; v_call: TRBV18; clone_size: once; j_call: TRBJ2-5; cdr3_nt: TGTGCCAGCTCACCCCCCCTCCCACAGGGCCTGAAAGAGACCCAGTACTTC; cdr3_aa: CASSPPLPQGLKETQYF
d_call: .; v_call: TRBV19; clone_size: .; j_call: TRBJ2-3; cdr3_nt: TGTGCCAGTAGTATCCAGGGTCGGACAGATACGCAGTATTTT; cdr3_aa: CASSIQGRTDTQYF
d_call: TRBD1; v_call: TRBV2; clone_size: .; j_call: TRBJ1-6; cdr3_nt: TGTGCCAGCAGCCCGGACAGGGATTATGTCCCCCTCCACTTT; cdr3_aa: CASSPDRDYVPLHF
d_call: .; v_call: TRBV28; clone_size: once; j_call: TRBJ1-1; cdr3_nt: TGTGCCAGCAGTTTACGGGAGGAAGCTTTCTTT; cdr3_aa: CASSLREEAFF